Included here is one TCR beta chain sequence, with context. As yet, its antigen is unknown. This entry comes from a study of shared clonotypes between healthy human individuals. Study-level findings and limits: In having few donors, the study represented limited genetic and exposure-history diversity. When naive CD4 clonotypes were compared across a few donors, 4% to 5.5% were shared.

TCRdb's copy holds only in-frame clones and misses some; the assay was immunoSEQ multiplex PCR. The sample contains roughly 2.5 million clones, just over 90% of which appear only once. V was cut by 0 bases and J by 9 bases, with 12 bases left in between. Germline loops: CDR1 SGHTS, CDR2 YDEGEE. The CDR3 runs to 13 residues. The receptor's source is a man aged 18 to 30 in good health. This sequence joins TRBV5-8 and TRBJ1-2; D remains ambiguous. The sequencing input was naive CD4+ T cells sorted from blood. Subset defined: CD45RA+ positively selected. CDR3 sequence (DNA): TGTGCCAGCAGCTTGGTGCAGTTGGGTAGCTACACCTTC. It codes for CASSLVQLGSYTF.